This TCR beta chain was retrieved from a study of blood T cell repertoires in COVID-19. Study information: Collection of acute and convalescent COVID-19 samples took place in the United States, Italy and Spain. PBMCs, B-cell-depleted T cells, or T cells provided the cDNA or gDNA that made up the material.

V lost 0 bases and J lost 4, with 10 bases in between. This CDR3 has 14 residues. Germline CDR1 and CDR2: SGDLS and YYNGEE. Authors' data handling: From reference gene primer amplification, estimates of nucleated cell counts were derived. TCRdb keeps only in-frame clones here, not all; method: immunoSEQ multiplex PCR. The V and J calls and clone size were taken over from that table, and D and trimming were inferred from the DNA. Altogether some 95,000 clones are present, around 82% being singletons, with the ten largest covering around 9%. Sequencing used peripheral blood. The chain employs TRBV9 and TRBJ1-1; no clear D. This receptor was obtained from a man aged 45-65 years who had recovered from COVID-19. CDR3: CASSVEVGSTEAFF. As DNA, the CDR3 is TGTGCCAGCAGCGTAGAGGTAGGGAGCACTGAAGCTTTCTTT.